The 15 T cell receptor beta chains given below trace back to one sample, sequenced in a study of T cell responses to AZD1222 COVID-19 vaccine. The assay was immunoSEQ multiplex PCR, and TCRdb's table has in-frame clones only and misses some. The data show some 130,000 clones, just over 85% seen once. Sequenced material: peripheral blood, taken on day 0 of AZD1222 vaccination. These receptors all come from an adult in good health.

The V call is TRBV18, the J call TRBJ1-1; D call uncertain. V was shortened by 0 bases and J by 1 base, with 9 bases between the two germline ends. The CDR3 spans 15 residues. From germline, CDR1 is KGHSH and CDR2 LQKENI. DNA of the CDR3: TGTGCCAGCTCACCACCGAGGTTAGGGAACACTGAAGCTTTCTTT. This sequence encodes CASSPPRLGNTEAFF.

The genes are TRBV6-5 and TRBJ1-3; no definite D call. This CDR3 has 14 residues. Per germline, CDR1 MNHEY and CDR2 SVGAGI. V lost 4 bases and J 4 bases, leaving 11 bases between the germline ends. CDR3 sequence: CASSSTRYGNTIYF. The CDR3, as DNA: TGTGCCAGCAGTTCCACGAGGTACGGAAACACCATATATTTT.

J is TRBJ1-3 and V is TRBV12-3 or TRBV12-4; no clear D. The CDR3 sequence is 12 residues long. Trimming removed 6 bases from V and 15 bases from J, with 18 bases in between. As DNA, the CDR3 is TGTGCCAGCAGCAATATCAGAGTCTGGGGATATTTT. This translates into CASSNIRVWGYF.

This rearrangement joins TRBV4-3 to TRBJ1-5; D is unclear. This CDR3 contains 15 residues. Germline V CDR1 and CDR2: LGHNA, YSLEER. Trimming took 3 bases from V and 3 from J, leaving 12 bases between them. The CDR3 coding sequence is TGCGCCAGCAGCCAGAACGGACTCATCAATCAGCCCCAGCATTTT. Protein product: CASSQNGLINQPQHF.

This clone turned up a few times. CDR3 DNA sequence: TGTGCCAGCAGCCCGAGACTAGCGGGGGACTACAATGAGCAGTTCTTC. Residues: CASSPRLAGDYNEQFF. This rearrangement joins TRBV7-9 to TRBJ2-1, with TRBD2 matching over 12 bases. This CDR3 contains 16 residues. Germline CDR1 and CDR2: SEHNR and FQNEAQ (reference sequence). Trimming took 5 bases from V and 3 from J; bases not matched to a gene: 5.

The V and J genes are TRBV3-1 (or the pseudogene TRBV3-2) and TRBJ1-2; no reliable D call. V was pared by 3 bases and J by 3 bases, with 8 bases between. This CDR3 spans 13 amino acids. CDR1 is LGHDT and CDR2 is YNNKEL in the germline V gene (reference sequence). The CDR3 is CASSQEVYYGYTF. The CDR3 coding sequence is TGTGCCAGCAGCCAGGAGGTTTACTATGGCTACACCTTC.

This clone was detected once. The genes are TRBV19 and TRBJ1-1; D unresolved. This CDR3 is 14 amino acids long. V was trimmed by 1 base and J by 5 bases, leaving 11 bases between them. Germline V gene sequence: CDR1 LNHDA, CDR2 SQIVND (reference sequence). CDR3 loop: CASSIGALLTEAFF. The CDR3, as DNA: TGTGCCAGTAGTATAGGTGCTCTATTAACTGAAGCTTTCTTT.

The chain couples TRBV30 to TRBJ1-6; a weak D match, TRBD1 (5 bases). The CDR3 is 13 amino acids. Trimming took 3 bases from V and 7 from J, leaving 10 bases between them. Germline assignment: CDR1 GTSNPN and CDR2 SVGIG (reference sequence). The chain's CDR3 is CAWRVGRNSPLHF. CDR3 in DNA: TGTGCCTGGAGGGTGGGACGCAATTCACCCCTCCACTTT.

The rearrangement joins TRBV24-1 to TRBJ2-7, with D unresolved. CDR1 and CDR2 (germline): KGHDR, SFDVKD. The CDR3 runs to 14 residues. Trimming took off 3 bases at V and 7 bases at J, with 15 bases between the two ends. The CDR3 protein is CATSDGKGWGEQYF. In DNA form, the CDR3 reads TGTGCCACCAGTGATGGTAAGGGTTGGGGTGAGCAGTACTTC.

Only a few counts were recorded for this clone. CDR3 region: CASSQELTGLGTELFF. The CDR3 nucleotides read TGCGCCAGCAGCCAAGAACTAACCGGACTCGGGACGGAGCTGTTTTTT. The chain carries TRBV4-3 and TRBJ2-2, with D perhaps TRBD1 or TRBD2 (5 bases each). Germline CDR1 reads LGHNA; CDR2 reads YSLEER. Trimming pared 0 bases from V and 10 bases from J, leaving 18 bases between. The CDR3 has 16 amino acids.

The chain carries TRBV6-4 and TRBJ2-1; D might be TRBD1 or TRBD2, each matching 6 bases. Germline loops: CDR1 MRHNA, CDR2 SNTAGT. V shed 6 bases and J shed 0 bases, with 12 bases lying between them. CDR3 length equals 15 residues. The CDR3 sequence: CASSPGGSSYNEQFF. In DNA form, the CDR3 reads TGTGCCAGCAGCCCCGGGGGCAGCTCCTACAATGAGCAGTTCTTC.

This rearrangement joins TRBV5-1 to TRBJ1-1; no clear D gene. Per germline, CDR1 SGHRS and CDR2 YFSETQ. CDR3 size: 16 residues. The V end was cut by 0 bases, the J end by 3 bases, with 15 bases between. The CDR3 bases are TGCGCCAGCAGCTTGGACGTAAGGAATAGGGACACTGAAGCTTTCTTT. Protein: CASSLDVRNRDTEAFF.

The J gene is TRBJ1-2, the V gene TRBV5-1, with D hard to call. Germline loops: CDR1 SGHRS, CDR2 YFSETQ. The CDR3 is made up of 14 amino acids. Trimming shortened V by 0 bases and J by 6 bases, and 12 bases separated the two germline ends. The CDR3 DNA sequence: TGCGCCAGCAGCTTGGACAACAGTGTTAATGGCTACACCTTC. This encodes CASSLDNSVNGYTF.

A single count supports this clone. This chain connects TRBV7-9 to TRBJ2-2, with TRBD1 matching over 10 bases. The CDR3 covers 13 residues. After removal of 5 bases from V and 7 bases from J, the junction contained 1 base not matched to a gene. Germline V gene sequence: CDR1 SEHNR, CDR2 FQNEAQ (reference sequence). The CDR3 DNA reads TGTGCCAGCAGCGGGGACAGGGGCGGGGAGCTGTTTTTT. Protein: CASSGDRGGELFF.

CDR3 region: CASSPFQGTEAFF. The CDR3 nucleotides are TGTGCCAGCAGTCCTTTCCAGGGGACTGAAGCTTTCTTT. This chain uses TRBV6-5 with TRBJ1-1; D may be TRBD1 (6 bases). The CDR3 is 13 amino acids. V was clipped by 5 bases and J by 5 bases, with 12 bases between them. Germline CDR1 reads MNHEY; CDR2 reads SVGAGI.